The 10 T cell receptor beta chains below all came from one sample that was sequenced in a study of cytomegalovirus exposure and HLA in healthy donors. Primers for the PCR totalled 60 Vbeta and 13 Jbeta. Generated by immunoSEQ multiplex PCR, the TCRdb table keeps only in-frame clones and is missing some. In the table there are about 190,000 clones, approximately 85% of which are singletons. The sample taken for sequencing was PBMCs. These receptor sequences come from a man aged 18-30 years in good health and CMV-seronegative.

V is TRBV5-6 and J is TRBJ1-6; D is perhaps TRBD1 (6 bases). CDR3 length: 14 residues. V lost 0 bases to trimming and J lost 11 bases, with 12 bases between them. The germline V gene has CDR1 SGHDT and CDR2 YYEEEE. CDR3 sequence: CASSLAGVGTPLHF. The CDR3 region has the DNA TGTGCCAGCAGCTTGGCAGGGGTGGGGACACCCCTCCACTTT.

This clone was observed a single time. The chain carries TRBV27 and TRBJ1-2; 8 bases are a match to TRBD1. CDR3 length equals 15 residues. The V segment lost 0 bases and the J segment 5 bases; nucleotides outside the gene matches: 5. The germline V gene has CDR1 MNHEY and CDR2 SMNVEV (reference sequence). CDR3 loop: CASSLSGQVIYGYTF. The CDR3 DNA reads TGTGCCAGCAGTTTATCGGGACAGGTAATTTATGGCTACACCTTC.

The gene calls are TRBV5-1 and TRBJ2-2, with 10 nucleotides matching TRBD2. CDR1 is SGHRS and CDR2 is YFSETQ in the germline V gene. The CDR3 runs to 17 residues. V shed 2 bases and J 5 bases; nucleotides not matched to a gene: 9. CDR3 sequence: CASSFTLAGAGTGELFF. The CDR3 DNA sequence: TGCGCCAGCAGCTTTACCCTAGCGGGAGCGGGTACCGGGGAGCTGTTTTTT.

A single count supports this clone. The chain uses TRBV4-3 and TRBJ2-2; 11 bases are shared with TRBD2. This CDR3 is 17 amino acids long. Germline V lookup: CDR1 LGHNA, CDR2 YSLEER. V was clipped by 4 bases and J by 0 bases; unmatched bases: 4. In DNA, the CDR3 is TGCGCCAGCAGCCTATCGGGACTAGCGGCGAACACCGGGGAGCTGTTTTTT. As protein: CASSLSGLAANTGELFF.

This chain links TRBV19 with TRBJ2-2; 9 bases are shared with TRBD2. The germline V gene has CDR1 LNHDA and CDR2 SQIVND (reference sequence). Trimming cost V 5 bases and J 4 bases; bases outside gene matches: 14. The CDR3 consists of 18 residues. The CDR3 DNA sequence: TGTGCCAGTAGTTCCTGGTATAGCGGGAGTGGGGGCACCGGGGAGCTGTTTTTT. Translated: CASSSWYSGSGGTGELFF.

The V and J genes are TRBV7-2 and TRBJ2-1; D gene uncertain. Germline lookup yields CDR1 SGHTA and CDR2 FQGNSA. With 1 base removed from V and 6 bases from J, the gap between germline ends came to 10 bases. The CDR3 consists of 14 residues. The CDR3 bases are TGTGCCAGCAGCTTAGGTCGCCAGGCCAATGAGCAGTTCTTC. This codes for CASSLGRQANEQFF. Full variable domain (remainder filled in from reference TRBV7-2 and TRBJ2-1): GAGVSQSPSNKVTEKGKDVELRCDPISGHTALYWYRQSLGQGLEFLIYFQGNSAPDKSGLPSDRFSAERTGGSVSTLTIQRTQQEDSAVYLCASSLGRQANEQFFGPGTRLTVL.

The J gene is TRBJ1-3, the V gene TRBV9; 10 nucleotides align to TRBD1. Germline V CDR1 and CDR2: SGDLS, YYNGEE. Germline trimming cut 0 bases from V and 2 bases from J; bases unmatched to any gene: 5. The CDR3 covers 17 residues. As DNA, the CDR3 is TGTGCCAGCAGCGTAGCCCTGGGACAGGGGACTGGAAACACCATATATTTT. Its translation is CASSVALGQGTGNTIYF.

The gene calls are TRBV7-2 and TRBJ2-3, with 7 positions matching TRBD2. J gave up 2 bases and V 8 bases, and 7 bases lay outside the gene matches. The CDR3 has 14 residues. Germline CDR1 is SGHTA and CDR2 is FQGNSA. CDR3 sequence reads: CASRRGTYTDTQYF. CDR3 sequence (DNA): TGTGCCAGCCGGCGGGGGACCTACACAGATACGCAGTATTTT.

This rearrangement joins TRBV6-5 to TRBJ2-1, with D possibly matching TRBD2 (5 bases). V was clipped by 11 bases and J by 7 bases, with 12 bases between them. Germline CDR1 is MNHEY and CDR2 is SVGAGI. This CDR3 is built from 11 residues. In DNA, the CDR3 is TGTGCCGCCCACCGGGGTAATGAGCAGTTCTTC. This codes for CAAHRGNEQFF.

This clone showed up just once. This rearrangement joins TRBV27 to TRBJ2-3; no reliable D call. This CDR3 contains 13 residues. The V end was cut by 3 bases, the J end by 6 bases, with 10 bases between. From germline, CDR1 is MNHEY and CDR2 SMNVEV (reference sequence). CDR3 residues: CASSFGGADTQYF. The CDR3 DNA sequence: TGTGCCAGCAGTTTCGGCGGCGCGGATACGCAGTATTTT.